The present entry profiles one T cell receptor (beta chain) with its context. Its antigen is not known. In germline, CDR1 is SGDLS, CDR2 YYNGEE. The CDR3 is made up of 15 amino acids. V was clipped by 5 bases and J by 0 bases, with 9 bases between them. The sample originates from a study of T cells in localized non-small cell lung cancer. Study-wide findings and caveats: A median of approximately 50 clones ranked among the top 100 in tumor appeared in adjacent lung. Adjacent uninvolved lung had the highest clonality, suggesting focused antigen responses.

Profiled with immunoSEQ multiplex PCR; TCRdb holds only in-frame clones, not every one. The table shows roughly 1,800 clones, with less than 25% occurring only once. Lacking atypia, the adjacent lung had been sampled at least 2 cm away from the tumor margin. The V call is TRBV9, the J call TRBJ1-6; D is undetermined. The sequence was obtained from a man aged 40 to 75 with stage I lung adenocarcinoma. The specimen comprised normal lung tissue next to the tumor, sampled before any cancer treatment. In nucleotides, the CDR3 is TGTGCCAGCAGTGAACTCAGCTCCTATAATTCACCCCTCCACTTT. The encoded protein is CASSELSSYNSPLHF.